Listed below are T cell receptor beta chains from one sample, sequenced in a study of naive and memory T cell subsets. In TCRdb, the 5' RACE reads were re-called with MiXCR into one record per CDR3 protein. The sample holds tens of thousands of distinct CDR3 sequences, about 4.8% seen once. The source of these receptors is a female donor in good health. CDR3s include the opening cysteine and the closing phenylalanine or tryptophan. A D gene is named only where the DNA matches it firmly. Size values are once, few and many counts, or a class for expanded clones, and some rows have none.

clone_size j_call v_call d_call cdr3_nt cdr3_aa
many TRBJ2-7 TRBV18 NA TGTGCCAGCTCATCCGGGACGTCCGACTACGAGCAGTACTTC CASSSGTSDYEQYF
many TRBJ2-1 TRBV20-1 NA TGCAGTGCTAGGGCGGCTAATGAGCAGTTCTTC CSARAANEQFF
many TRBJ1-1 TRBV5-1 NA TGCGCCAGCAGCTTTTCGGGTAGGGTTGCTGAAGCTTTCTTT CASSFSGRVAEAFF
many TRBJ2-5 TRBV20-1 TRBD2 TGCAGTGCTAGCGGACTAGGAGAAGAGACCCAGTACTTC CSASGLGEETQYF
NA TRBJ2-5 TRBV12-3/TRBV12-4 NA TGTGCCAGCAGTAGGGGGGCAGGGGAAGGGGCGGAGACCCAGTACTTC CASSRGAGEGAETQYF
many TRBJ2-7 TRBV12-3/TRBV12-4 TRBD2 TGTGCCAGCAGTTTAGCCCGTGGCGGGAGGGGGTCCTACGAGCAGTACTTC CASSLARGGRGSYEQYF
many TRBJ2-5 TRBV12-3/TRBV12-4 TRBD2 TGTGCCAGCAGTTTATTGACAGCGGGAGGAAGGGGGGAGACCCAGTACTTC CASSLLTAGGRGETQYF
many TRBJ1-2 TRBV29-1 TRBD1 TGCAGCGTGGAACAGGGGGTTTATGGCTACACCTTC CSVEQGVYGYTF
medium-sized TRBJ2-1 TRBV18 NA TGTGCCAGCTCACCGTCGAATGAGCAGTTCTTC CASSPSNEQFF
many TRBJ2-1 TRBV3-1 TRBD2 TGTGCCAGCAGCCAACTAGCGGGAGGAATCTATGAGCAGTTCTTC CASSQLAGGIYEQFF
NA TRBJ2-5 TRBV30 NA TGTGCCTGGAGTGTGATACTAGAGACCCAGTACTTC CAWSVILETQYF
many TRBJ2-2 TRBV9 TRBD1 TGTGCCAGCAGCGGACAGGGGACCGGGGAGCTGTTTTTT CASSGQGTGELFF
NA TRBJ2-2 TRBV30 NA TGTGCCTGGAGAACCAGGAACACCGGGGAGCTGTTTTTT CAWRTRNTGELFF
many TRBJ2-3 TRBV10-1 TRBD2 TGCGCCAGCAGTTCTAGCGGGAGGCGAGATACGCAGTATTTT CASSSSGRRDTQYF
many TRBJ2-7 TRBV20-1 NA TGCAGTGCTAGAAACAGGGCCGAGCAGTACTTC CSARNRAEQYF
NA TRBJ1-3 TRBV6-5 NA TGTGCCAGCAGTCAAAGCTCTGGAAACACCATATATTTT CASSQSSGNTIYF
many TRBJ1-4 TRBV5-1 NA TGCGCCAGCAGCTTGGGACGCCTTGAAAAACTGTTTTTT CASSLGRLEKLFF
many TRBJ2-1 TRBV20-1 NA TGCAGTGCTACAGTACTTGAGACAGATGAGCAGTTCTTC CSATVLETDEQFF
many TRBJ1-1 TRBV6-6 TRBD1 TGTGCCAGCAGGGGACAGGGCGCAATGAACACTGAAGCTTTCTTT CASRGQGAMNTEAFF
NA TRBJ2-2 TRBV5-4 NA TGTGCCAGCAGCCGCCCTACTAACACCGGGGAGCTGTTTTTT CASSRPTNTGELFF
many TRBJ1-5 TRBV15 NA TGTGCCACCAGCAGAGGAGGGGGAGGGCCCCAGCATTTT CATSRGGGGPQHF
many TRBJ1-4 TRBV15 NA TGTGCCACCAGCAGGCCCCCTTTCATAAATGAAAAACTGTTTTTT CATSRPPFINEKLFF
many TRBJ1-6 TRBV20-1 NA TGCAGTGCTAGTGACGCAAGCTCCTATAATTCACCCCTCCACTTT CSASDASSYNSPLHF
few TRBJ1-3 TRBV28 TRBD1 TGTGCCAGCAGCTCACAGGGGGCGCTGGGAAACACCATATATTTT CASSSQGALGNTIYF
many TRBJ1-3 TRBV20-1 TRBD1 TGCAGTGCTGGGGACAGCTCTGGAAACACCATATATTTT CSAGDSSGNTIYF
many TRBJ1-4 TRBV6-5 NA TGTGCCAGCAGCCTACGGCCCCCTATAGGAAAACTGTTTTTT CASSLRPPIGKLFF
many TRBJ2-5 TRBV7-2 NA TGTGCCAGCAGTCATTGGGGGGTGGGGGCAGAGACCCAGTACTTC CASSHWGVGAETQYF
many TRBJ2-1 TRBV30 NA TGTGCCTGGACCCCCGGGGCTAGAGTTATCAATGAGCAGTTCTTC CAWTPGARVINEQFF
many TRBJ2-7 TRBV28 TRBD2 TGTGCCAGCAGTAGGGTAGCGGGAGGGTACGAGCAGTACTTC CASSRVAGGYEQYF
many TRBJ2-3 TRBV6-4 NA TGTGCCAGCAGTGCGAGATCTAGCACAGATACGCAGTATTTT CASSARSSTDTQYF
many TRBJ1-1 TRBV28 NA TGTGCCAGCAGTTTTCAGGGACATAGCGACGTGGATGAAGCTTTCTTT CASSFQGHSDVDEAFF
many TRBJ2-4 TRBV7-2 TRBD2 TGTGCCAGCAGCCCTAAAGCGGGACGGCTAGCCAAAAACATTCAGTACTTC CASSPKAGRLAKNIQYF
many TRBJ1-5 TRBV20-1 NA TGCAGTGCTACCCCTACAGGGAATCAGCCCCAGCATTTT CSATPTGNQPQHF
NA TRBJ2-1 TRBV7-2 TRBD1 TGTGCCAGCAGCGCCCCGGGACAGGGACCTAAGGGGCAGTTCTTC CASSAPGQGPKGQFF
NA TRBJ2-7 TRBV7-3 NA TGTGCCAGTGCGCTTCAGGGGCGCGTCTCCTACGAGCAGTACTTC CASALQGRVSYEQYF
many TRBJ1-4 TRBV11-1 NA TGTGCCAGCAGCAACCGGGGAGAAAAACTGTTTTTT CASSNRGEKLFF
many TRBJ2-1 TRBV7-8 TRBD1 TGTGCCAGCAGGAAAGGTTTAGGGGGCTACAACAATGAGCAGTTCTTC CASRKGLGGYNNEQFF
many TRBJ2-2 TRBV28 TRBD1 TGTGCCAGCAGTTTAGAAGTTAACTGGGACAGGGGTGCGAACACCGGGGAGCTGTTTTTT CASSLEVNWDRGANTGELFF
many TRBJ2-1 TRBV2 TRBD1 TGTGCCAGCAGTTCGACAGGGTGGAGCAATGAGCAGTTCTTC CASSSTGWSNEQFF
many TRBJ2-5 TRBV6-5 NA TGTGCCAGCTCGGGCGGGATCGGGGAGACCCAGTACTTC CASSGGIGETQYF
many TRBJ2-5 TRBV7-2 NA TGTGCCAGCAGCCCCCCGTGGTCGAGAGAGACCCAGTACTTC CASSPPWSRETQYF
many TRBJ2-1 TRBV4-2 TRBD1 TGTGCCAGCAGCCAAGTCGGGGACAGGGACAATGAGCAGTTCTTC CASSQVGDRDNEQFF
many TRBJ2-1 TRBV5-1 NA TGCGCCAGCAGCCCAGGGACATCTTCCTACAATGAGCAGTTCTTC CASSPGTSSYNEQFF
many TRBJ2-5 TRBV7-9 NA TGTGCCAGCAGCCTCCAAGAGACCCAGTACTTC CASSLQETQYF
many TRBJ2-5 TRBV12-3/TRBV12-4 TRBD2 TGTGCCAGCAGGGGACTAGCGGTCCAAGAGACCCAGTACTTC CASRGLAVQETQYF
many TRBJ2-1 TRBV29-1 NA TGCAGCGTTGAACCCCCAGGGAATGAGCAGTTCTTC CSVEPPGNEQFF
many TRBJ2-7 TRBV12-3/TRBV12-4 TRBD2 TGTGCCAGCAGTTTAGGACTAGCGGTCTCCTACGAGCAGTACTTC CASSLGLAVSYEQYF
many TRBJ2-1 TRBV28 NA TGTGCCAGCAGTTCCCCGTGGGGCGCAATCGATGAGCAGTTCTTC CASSSPWGAIDEQFF
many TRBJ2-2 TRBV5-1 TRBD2 TGCGCCAGCGGACTAGCGCTTAACACCGGGGAGCTGTTTTTT CASGLALNTGELFF
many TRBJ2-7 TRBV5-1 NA TGCGCCAGCAGGGGGGCCTACGAGCAGTACTTC CASRGAYEQYF
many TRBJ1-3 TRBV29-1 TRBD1 TGCAGCGTTGAAGGTTGGGAGACAGGGGGGTCTGGAAACACCATATATTTT CSVEGWETGGSGNTIYF
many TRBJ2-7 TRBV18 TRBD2 TGTGCCAGCTCACCCCCACTAGCGGGTTCTCCCTACGAGCAGTACTTC CASSPPLAGSPYEQYF
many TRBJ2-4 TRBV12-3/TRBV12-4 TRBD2 TGTGCCAGCAGTTGGAGCGGGGGAAACATTCAGTACTTC CASSWSGGNIQYF
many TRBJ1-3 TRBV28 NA TGTGCCAGCAGTTTCCGCAGCTCCTCTGGAAACACCATATATTTT CASSFRSSSGNTIYF
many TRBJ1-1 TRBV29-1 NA TGCAGCTCTCTCCGGGGGAACACTGAAGCTTTCTTT CSSLRGNTEAFF